This T cell receptor (beta chain) derives from a study of CD8+CD57+ T cells in acquired aplastic anemia. Whole-study context: Where healthy donors were concerned, CD4+ cells averaged roughly 11 million reads.

The TCR beta profiling, which covered VDJ combination and CDR3 sequence, was carried out using genomic DNA as the template. TCRdb ran MiXCR on the reads and lists one entry per CDR3 protein. The sample yields about 110,000 distinct CDR3 sequences, 40% to 60% seen once. V trimming: 0 bases; J trimming: 3 bases; junction bases outside the gene matches: 3. The CDR3 consists of 15 residues. Germline V gene data show CDR1 as SGHRS and CDR2 as YFSETQ. The chain couples TRBV5-1 to TRBJ2-3; 8 bases line up with TRBD1. The sample was sorted CD4+, CD8+, or CD8+CD57+ T cells (not recorded which) from PBMCs. This TCR came from a human donor in good health, serving as a control. The CDR3 DNA reads as TGCGCCAGCAGCTTGGAACAGGGGGAGACAGATACGCAGTATTTT. Protein: CASSLEQGETDTQYF.